Listed here is a single T cell receptor (beta chain). The target antigen is unknown. This table comes from immunoSEQ multiplex PCR, and its TCRdb copy is limited to in-frame clones, with some not included. The table has some 190,000 clones, about 84% seen once. Trimming removed 4 bases from V and 1 base from J; junction bases left unmatched: 4. The germline gives CDR1 MNHEY, CDR2 SVGAGI. The CDR3 is 15 residues long. These data belong to a study of cytomegalovirus exposure and HLA in healthy donors. Study background: The approximately 680 first-cohort repertoires and the 130 or so validation repertoires shared the same platform, a later analysis reported.

The study's findings and limits: Researchers catalogued approximately 170 TCR beta chains as cytomegalovirus-associated. Usually a TCR sequence was rare, but some public TCRs were found in many donors. Later, an analysis found that TCR clusters from the first cohort tended to co-occur in the roughly 110 validation repertoires.

The source is a woman aged 18-35 years in good health and CMV-seronegative. V and J are TRBV6-5 and TRBJ2-1; TRBD2 agrees at 7 bases. Source material: PBMCs. CDR3 nucleotide sequence: TGTGCCAGCAGTTCGGGACTACCGTCCTACAATGAGCAGTTCTTC. It specifies CASSSGLPSYNEQFF.